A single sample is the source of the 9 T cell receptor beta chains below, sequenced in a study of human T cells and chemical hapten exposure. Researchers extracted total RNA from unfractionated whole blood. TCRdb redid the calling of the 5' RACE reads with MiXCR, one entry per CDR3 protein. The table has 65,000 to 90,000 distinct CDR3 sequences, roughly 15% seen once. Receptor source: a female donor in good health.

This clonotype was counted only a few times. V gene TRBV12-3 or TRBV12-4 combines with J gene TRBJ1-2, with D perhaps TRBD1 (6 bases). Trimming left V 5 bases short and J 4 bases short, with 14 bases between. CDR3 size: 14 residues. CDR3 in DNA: TGTGCCAGCAGTAATGGACAGTCGGGCTATGGCTACACCTTC. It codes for CASSNGQSGYGYTF.

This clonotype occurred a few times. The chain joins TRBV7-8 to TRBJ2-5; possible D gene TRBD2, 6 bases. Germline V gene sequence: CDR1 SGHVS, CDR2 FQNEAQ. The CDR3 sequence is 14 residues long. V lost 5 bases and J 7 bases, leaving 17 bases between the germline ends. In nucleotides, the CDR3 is TGTGCCAGCAGCCCCGGGACCCTGGGAGGGACCCAGTACTTC. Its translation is CASSPGTLGGTQYF.

CDR3 protein: CASSLPGQGLHTEAFF. The CDR3 region has the DNA TGTGCCAGCAGTTTACCGGGACAGGGTTTGCACACTGAAGCTTTCTTT. V is TRBV12-3 or TRBV12-4 and J is TRBJ1-1; 9 bases are a match to TRBD1. V shed 2 bases and J 3 bases; nucleotides not matched to a gene: 7. The CDR3 is 16 residues long.

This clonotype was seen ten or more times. CDR3 DNA sequence: TGTGCCAGCAGCTTCGGACAGGGGAACACCGGGGAGCTGTTTTTT. This sequence encodes CASSFGQGNTGELFF. The rearrangement links TRBV7-9 to TRBJ2-2, with TRBD1 matching over 8 bases. The CDR3 is 15 amino acids. Germline V gene lookup returns CDR1 SEHNR and CDR2 FQNEAQ (reference sequence). The V segment lost 3 bases and the J segment 1 base; nucleotides outside the gene matches: 1. The full variable domain, completed using reference TRBV7-9 and TRBJ2-2, is DTGVSQNPRHKITKRGQNVTFRCDPISEHNRLYWYRQTLGQGPEFLTYFQNEAQLEKSRLLSDRFSAERPKGSFSTLEIQRTEQGDSAMYLCASSFGQGNTGELFFGEGSRLTVL.

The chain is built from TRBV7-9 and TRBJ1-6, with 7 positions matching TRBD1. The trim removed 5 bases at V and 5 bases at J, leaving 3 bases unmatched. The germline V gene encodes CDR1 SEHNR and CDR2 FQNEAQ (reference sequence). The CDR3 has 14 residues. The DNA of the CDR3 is TGTGCCAGCAGCGCCACAGGGGATAATTCACCCCTCCACTTT. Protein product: CASSATGDNSPLHF.

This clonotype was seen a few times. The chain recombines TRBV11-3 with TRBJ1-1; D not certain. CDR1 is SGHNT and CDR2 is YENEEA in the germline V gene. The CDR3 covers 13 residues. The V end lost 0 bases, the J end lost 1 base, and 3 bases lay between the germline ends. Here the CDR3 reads CASSLETNTEAFF. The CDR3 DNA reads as TGTGCCAGCAGCTTAGAAACGAACACTGAAGCTTTCTTT.

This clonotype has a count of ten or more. CDR3 DNA sequence: TGTGCCAGCAGCACCATCTTCTCTGGGGCCAACGTCCTGACTTTC. It encodes CASSTIFSGANVLTF. V and J are TRBV6-2 or TRBV6-3 and TRBJ2-6; D is uncertain. Germline loops: CDR1 MNHEY, CDR2 SVGEGT. The CDR3 covers 15 residues. V lost 6 bases and J 0 bases, leaving 9 bases between the germline ends.

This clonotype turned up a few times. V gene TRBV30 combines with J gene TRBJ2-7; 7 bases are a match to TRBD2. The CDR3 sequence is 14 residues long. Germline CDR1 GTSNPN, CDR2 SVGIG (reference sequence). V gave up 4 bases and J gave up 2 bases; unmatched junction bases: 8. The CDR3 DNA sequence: TGTGCCTGGAAGGTGGCGGGGGATGCCTACGAGCAGTACTTC. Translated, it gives CAWKVAGDAYEQYF.

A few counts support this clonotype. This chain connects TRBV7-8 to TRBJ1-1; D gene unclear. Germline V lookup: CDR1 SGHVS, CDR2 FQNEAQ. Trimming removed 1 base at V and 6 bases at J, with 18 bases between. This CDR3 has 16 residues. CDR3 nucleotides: TGTGCCAGCAGCTTAGTTCGCGGGGTAGGAAAGCCTGAAGCTTTCTTT. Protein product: CASSLVRGVGKPEAFF.